This T cell receptor (beta chain) appears in the sequencing data of a study of blood T cell repertoires in COVID-19. Background on the study: Researchers got acute and convalescent COVID-19 samples from the United States, Italy and Spain. From T cells, B-cell-depleted T cells, or PBMCs came the material, which was cDNA or gDNA.

Original processing methods: For nucleated cells, counts were estimated from reference gene primer amplification. Clones were read by immunoSEQ multiplex PCR, and TCRdb kept only the in-frame ones, dropping some. For V, J and clone size, that table is used; D and trimming come from the DNA. Among tens of thousands of clones, around 90% were seen once, and the ten largest hold roughly 3%. Trimming pared 2 bases from V and 3 bases from J, leaving 13 bases between. The CDR3 covers 15 residues. Germline CDR1 reads SGHAT; CDR2 reads FQNNGV. Material: peripheral blood. The genes are TRBV11-2 and TRBJ2-5; possible D gene TRBD2, 6 bases. The clonotype originates from a man aged 45-65 years with active COVID-19. CDR3 amino acids: CASSLRLAFEETQYF. The CDR3, as DNA: TGTGCCAGCAGCTTACGTCTAGCGTTTGAAGAGACCCAGTACTTC.